These T cell receptor beta chains were read from a single sample in a study of beta chain features in type 1 diabetes. Profiling relied on immunoSEQ multiplex PCR, and the TCRdb table lists in-frame clones only, not all of them. The table has 150,000 to 200,000 clones, 63% seen once. Input material: naive CD4+ T cells from blood. These receptor sequences come from a man aged 30 to 39 with type 1 diabetes. The CDR3 runs from the conserved cysteine through the conserved F or W. The order of the fields is CDR3 protein, CDR3 DNA, J gene, V gene, clone size, D gene. The D gene is left open where the match is weak. Only part of the rows carry a size: once, few, many, or a class if the clone is expanded.

CASSLIRQGLGEKLFF | TGTGCCAGCAGCCTCATACGGCAAGGCCTCGGTGAAAAACTGTTTTTT | TRBJ1-4 | TRBV4-2 | few | NA
CASRENLRQGEETQYF | TGTGCCAGCCGAGAAAACCTACGACAGGGAGAAGAGACCCAGTACTTC | TRBJ2-5 | TRBV7-9 | few | TRBD1
CASSSEQGLNTEAFF | TGTGCCAGCAGCTCCGAACAGGGCTTGAACACTGAAGCTTTCTTT | TRBJ1-1 | TRBV7-9 | NA | NA
CASSYSGPYEQYF | TGTGCCAGCAGTTACTCGGGGCCCTACGAGCAGTACTTC | TRBJ2-7 | TRBV6-6 | NA | NA
CARCVFNQPQHF | TGCGCCCGATGCGTGTTCAATCAGCCCCAGCATTTT | TRBJ1-5 | TRBV4-3 | NA | NA
CASSRDRGSSPLHF | TGTGCCAGCAGCAGGGACAGGGGCTCTTCACCCCTCCACTTT | TRBJ1-6 | TRBV9 | few | TRBD1
CASSVPGTGADTQYF | TGTGCCAGCAGCGTGCCGGGGACAGGGGCAGATACGCAGTATTTT | TRBJ2-3 | TRBV9 | NA | TRBD1
CSVDSSSYNEQFF | TGCAGCGTGGACAGTAGCTCCTACAATGAGCAGTTCTTC | TRBJ2-1 | TRBV29-1 | few | NA
CASSLWGEETQYF | TGTGCCAGCAGCTTATGGGGCGAAGAGACCCAGTACTTC | TRBJ2-5 | TRBV7-2 | NA | NA
CSVGRGIQNIQYF | TGCAGCGTGGGAAGGGGCATCCAAAACATTCAGTACTTC | TRBJ2-4 | TRBV29-1 | few | NA
CASGLGNRDTQYF | TGTGCTAGTGGTTTGGGAAACAGAGATACGCAGTATTTT | TRBJ2-3 | TRBV12-5 | NA | NA